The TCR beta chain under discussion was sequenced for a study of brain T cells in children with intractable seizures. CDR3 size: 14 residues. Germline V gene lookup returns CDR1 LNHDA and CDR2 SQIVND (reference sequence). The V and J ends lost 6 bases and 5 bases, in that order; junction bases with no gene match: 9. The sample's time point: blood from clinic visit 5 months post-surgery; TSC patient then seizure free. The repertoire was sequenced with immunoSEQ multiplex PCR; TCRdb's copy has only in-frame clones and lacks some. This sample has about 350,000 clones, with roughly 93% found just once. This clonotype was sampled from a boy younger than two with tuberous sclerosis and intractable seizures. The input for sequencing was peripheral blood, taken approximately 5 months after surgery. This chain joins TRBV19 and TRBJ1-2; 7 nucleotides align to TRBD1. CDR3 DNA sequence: TGTGCCAGTAGAGACAACGGACAGGTTTATGGCTACACCTTC. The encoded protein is CASRDNGQVYGYTF.